This T cell receptor (beta chain) derives from a study of cytomegalovirus exposure and HLA in healthy donors. The primer mix had 60 Vbeta and 13 Jbeta primers. How the authors handled the data: The authors later counted tens of millions of unique TCR beta chains, roughly 10 million of them shared. The data were produced by immunoSEQ multiplex PCR, yet TCRdb's version contains in-frame clones alone and is incomplete. V and J calls and clone size come straight from that table; D and trimming were deduced from the DNA. Recorded here are 87,000 or so clones; the top ten clones represent just over 15%. The TCR sequence derives from a man in his forties or fifties in good health and CMV-seropositive. The sample taken for sequencing was PBMCs.

The CDR3 sequence: CASSLDLRGQDGYTF. Here the CDR3 DNA reads TGTGCCAGCAGCTTAGACCTGAGGGGGCAGGATGGCTACACCTTC. The V gene is TRBV7-2, the J gene TRBJ1-2; 7 bases are a match to TRBD1. The V and J ends lost 1 base and 6 bases, in that order; junction bases with no gene match: 8. Germline CDR1 SGHTA, CDR2 FQGNSA. CDR3 length equals 15 residues.